This TCR beta chain was identified during a study of blood T cell repertoires in COVID-19. Germline CDR1 reads KGHSH; CDR2 reads LQKENI. The CDR3 totals 16 residues. V was trimmed by 2 bases and J by 0 bases, leaving 11 bases between them. This clone was counted once. The assay was immunoSEQ multiplex PCR, and TCRdb's table has in-frame clones only and misses some. Of 200,000 to 250,000 clones in the sample, 84% were seen once. The chain is built from TRBV18 and TRBJ1-3; no clear D gene. The sequence came from a man aged 55 to 70 who had recovered from COVID-19. The sample taken for sequencing was PBMCs or T cells enriched from blood (not recorded which). CDR3 residues: CASSPERASSGNTIYF. The CDR3 nucleotides are TGTGCCAGCTCACCAGAGAGGGCCAGCTCTGGAAACACCATATATTTT.